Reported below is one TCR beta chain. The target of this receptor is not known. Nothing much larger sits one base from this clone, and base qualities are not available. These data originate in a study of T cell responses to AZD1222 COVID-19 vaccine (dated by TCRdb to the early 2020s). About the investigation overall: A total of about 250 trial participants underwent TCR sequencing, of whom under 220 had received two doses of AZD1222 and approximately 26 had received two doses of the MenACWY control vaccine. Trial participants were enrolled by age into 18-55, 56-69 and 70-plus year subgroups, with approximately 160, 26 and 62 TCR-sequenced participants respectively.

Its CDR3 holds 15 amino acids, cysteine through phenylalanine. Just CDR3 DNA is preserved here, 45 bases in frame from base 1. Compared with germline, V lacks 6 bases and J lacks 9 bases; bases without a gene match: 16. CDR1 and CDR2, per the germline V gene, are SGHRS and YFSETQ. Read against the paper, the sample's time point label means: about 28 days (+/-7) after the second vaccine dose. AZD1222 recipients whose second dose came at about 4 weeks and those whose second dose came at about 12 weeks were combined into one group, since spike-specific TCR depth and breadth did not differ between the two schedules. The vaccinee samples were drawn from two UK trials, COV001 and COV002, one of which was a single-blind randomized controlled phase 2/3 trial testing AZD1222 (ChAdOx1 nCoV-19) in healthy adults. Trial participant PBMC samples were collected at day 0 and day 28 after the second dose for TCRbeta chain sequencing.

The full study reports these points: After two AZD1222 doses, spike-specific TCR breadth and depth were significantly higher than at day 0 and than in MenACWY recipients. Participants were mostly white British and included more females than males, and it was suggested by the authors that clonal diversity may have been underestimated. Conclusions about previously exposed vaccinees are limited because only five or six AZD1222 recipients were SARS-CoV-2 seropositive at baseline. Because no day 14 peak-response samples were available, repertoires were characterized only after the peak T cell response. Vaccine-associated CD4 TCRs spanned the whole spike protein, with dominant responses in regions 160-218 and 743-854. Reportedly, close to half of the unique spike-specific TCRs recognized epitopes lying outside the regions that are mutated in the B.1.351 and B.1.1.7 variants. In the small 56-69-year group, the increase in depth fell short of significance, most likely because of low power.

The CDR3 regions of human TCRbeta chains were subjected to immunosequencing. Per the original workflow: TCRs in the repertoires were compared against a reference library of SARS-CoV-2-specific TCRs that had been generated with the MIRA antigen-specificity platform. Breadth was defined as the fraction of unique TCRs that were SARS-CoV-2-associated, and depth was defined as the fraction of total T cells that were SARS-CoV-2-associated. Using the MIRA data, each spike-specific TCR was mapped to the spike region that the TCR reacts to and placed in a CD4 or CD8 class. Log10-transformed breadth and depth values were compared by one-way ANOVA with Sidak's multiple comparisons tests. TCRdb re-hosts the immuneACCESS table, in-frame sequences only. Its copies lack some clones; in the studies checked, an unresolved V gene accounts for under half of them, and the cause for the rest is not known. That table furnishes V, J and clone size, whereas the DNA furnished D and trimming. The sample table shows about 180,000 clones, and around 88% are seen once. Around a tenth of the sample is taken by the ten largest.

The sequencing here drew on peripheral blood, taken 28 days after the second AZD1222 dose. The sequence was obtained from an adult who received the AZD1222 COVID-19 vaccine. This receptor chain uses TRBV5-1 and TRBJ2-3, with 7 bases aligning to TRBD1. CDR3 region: CASTENTIGGATQYF. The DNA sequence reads TGCGCCAGCACCGAAAATACAATAGGGGGCGCGACGCAGTATTTT.